The TCR beta chain described here comes from a study of chemoradiotherapy in HPV16-positive cancers. Data came from immunoSEQ multiplex PCR; TCRdb stores just in-frame clones and leaves some out. The table shows about 22,000 clones, with roughly 92% occurring only once. In regard to this clone: Its cognate antigen is unknown.

The CDR3 sequence is 16 residues long. CDR1 is SGHTS and CDR2 is YDEGEE in the germline V gene. J lost 0 bases, V lost 3 bases, and 3 bases had no gene match. Overall study results and limits: Non-HPV-specific T cells did not expand in tumors during treatment, whereas candidate HPV-specific clones and E7-related motifs did. In HPV16-positive patients, HPV-responsive T-cell expansion tracked better recurrence-free survival.

The genes are TRBV5-8 and TRBJ2-6, with 7 bases aligning to TRBD1. This material consisted of blood, taken from a patient who underwent chemoradiotherapy. The receptor was isolated from a human donor with HPV-associated anogenital cancer. CDR3 DNA: TGTGCCAGCAGCTACTACAGGGGCTCTGGGGCCAACGTCCTGACTTTC. This translates into CASSYYRGSGANVLTF.